These T cell receptor beta chains were read from a single sample in a study of molecular identifiers for immune sequencing clone quantification. In TCRdb, the PCR reads were re-called with MiXCR into one record per CDR3 protein. The top ten clones hold about 0.73% of a sample with approximately 630,000 distinct CDR3 sequences, 25% of them seen once. Specimen: naive CD8+ T cells from blood, with Jurkat cell RNA spiked in. These receptors were obtained from a human donor in good health. Some libraries in this study had Jurkat cell RNA spiked in. Each CDR3 is given with its conserved first and last residue. The D gene is left open where the match is weak. The listing skips clone size in some rows; elsewhere it reads once, few, many or a size class.

V gene: TRBV20-1
J gene: TRBJ1-1
clone size: many
D gene: TRBD1
CDR3 DNA: TGCAGTGCTAGAAACTGGACAGGGTTTCGAGATTTGAACACTGAAGCTTTCTTT
CDR3 protein: CSARNWTGFRDLNTEAFF

V gene: TRBV7-9
J gene: TRBJ1-2
clone size: many
D gene: NA
CDR3 DNA: TGTGCCAGCAGCTTAGTGTACGATAACTATGGCTACACCTTC
CDR3 protein: CASSLVYDNYGYTF

V gene: TRBV20-1
J gene: TRBJ2-3
clone size: many
D gene: TRBD2
CDR3 DNA: TGCAGTGCTAGCGGGGGACTAGCGGGAGAGGATACGCAGTATTTT
CDR3 protein: CSASGGLAGEDTQYF

V gene: TRBV5-3
J gene: TRBJ2-5
clone size: few
D gene: NA
CDR3 DNA: TGTGCCAGCAGCTTGGGTTTCCAGGGCAGGGATGAGACCCAGTACTTC
CDR3 protein: CASSLGFQGRDETQYF

V gene: TRBV6-2/TRBV6-3
J gene: TRBJ1-5
clone size: NA
D gene: NA
CDR3 DNA: TGTGCCAGCAGTTATGGGTTCACGGGGGATAATCAGCCCCAGCATTTT
CDR3 protein: CASSYGFTGDNQPQHF

V gene: TRBV10-3
J gene: TRBJ2-6
clone size: many
D gene: TRBD2
CDR3 DNA: TGTGCCATCAGTTCCGGGACTACCTCTGGGGCCAACGTCCTGACTTTC
CDR3 protein: CAISSGTTSGANVLTF

V gene: TRBV4-1
J gene: TRBJ2-3
clone size: NA
D gene: NA
CDR3 DNA: TGCGCCAGCAGCCAAGTTACAGCAAGCACAGATACGCAGTATTTT
CDR3 protein: CASSQVTASTDTQYF

V gene: TRBV20-1
J gene: TRBJ2-3
clone size: few
D gene: TRBD2
CDR3 DNA: TGCAGTGTAGAAGGCTTCCAAGCGGGAGGGATCACAGATACGCAGTATTTT
CDR3 protein: CSVEGFQAGGITDTQYF

V gene: TRBV10-3
J gene: TRBJ2-7
clone size: few
D gene: TRBD2
CDR3 DNA: TGTGCCATCAGTGAGGGGTCGGGAGGGTACGAGCAGCACTTC
CDR3 protein: CAISEGSGGYEQHF

V gene: TRBV7-9
J gene: TRBJ2-7
clone size: many
D gene: NA
CDR3 DNA: TGTGCCAGCAGCCCCGCCGAGGGTCGGGGGTACGAGCAGTACTTC
CDR3 protein: CASSPAEGRGYEQYF

V gene: TRBV6-5
J gene: TRBJ2-7
clone size: many
D gene: TRBD1
CDR3 DNA: TGTGCCAGCAGCCCGGGACAGGGGGCCCTTTACGAGCAGTACTTC
CDR3 protein: CASSPGQGALYEQYF

V gene: TRBV6-5
J gene: TRBJ2-5
clone size: few
D gene: TRBD2
CDR3 DNA: TGTGCCAGCAGTTACACACCGACTAGCGGGAGGGAAGAGACCCAGTACTTC
CDR3 protein: CASSYTPTSGREETQYF

V gene: TRBV4-1
J gene: TRBJ2-5
clone size: few
D gene: TRBD1
CDR3 DNA: TGCGCCAGCAGCCCCCGGACCACTGACAGGGGTGAGACCCAGTACTTC
CDR3 protein: CASSPRTTDRGETQYF

V gene: TRBV7-3
J gene: TRBJ2-3
clone size: few
D gene: NA
CDR3 DNA: TGTGCCAGCAGCTTAATGGCAGGGGGGGATACGCAGTATTTT
CDR3 protein: CASSLMAGGDTQYF

V gene: TRBV6-5
J gene: TRBJ2-7
clone size: NA
D gene: TRBD2
CDR3 DNA: TGTGCCAGCAGTTCCCCTGCCGCGGGAGGCCCCAACGAGCAGTACTTC
CDR3 protein: CASSSPAAGGPNEQYF

V gene: TRBV7-9
J gene: TRBJ2-3
clone size: many
D gene: TRBD2
CDR3 DNA: TGTGCCAGCAGCTCCCCGGGCCCAGCGGGAGGCCCCACAGATACGCAGTATTTT
CDR3 protein: CASSSPGPAGGPTDTQYF

V gene: TRBV7-9
J gene: TRBJ2-1
clone size: NA
D gene: NA
CDR3 DNA: TGTGCCAGCAGCTTAGTTGTGGTTAGCGGTAGATACAATGAGCAGTTCTTC
CDR3 protein: CASSLVVVSGRYNEQFF

V gene: TRBV27
J gene: TRBJ1-1
clone size: many
D gene: NA
CDR3 DNA: TGTGCCAGCAGTTTTGCCAGGAACACTGAAGCTTTCTTT
CDR3 protein: CASSFARNTEAFF

V gene: TRBV7-2
J gene: TRBJ2-7
clone size: many
D gene: NA
CDR3 DNA: TGTGCCAGCAGCTTAGCGCGCACAGGGTCCTACGAGCAGTACTTC
CDR3 protein: CASSLARTGSYEQYF

V gene: TRBV6-5
J gene: TRBJ2-2
clone size: NA
D gene: TRBD1
CDR3 DNA: TGTGCCAGCAGTTACTCGAGGTTGGACAGGGGGAACACCGGGGAGCTGTTTTTT
CDR3 protein: CASSYSRLDRGNTGELFF

V gene: TRBV12-3/TRBV12-4
J gene: TRBJ2-5
clone size: few
D gene: NA
CDR3 DNA: TGTGCCAGCAGTTTTACCGCCGAGACCCAGTACTTC
CDR3 protein: CASSFTAETQYF

V gene: TRBV20-1
J gene: TRBJ2-7
clone size: NA
D gene: TRBD1
CDR3 DNA: TGCAGTGCTAGAGATATACGGGACAGGGCTTACGAGCAGTACTTC
CDR3 protein: CSARDIRDRAYEQYF

V gene: TRBV6-2/TRBV6-3
J gene: TRBJ1-6
clone size: NA
D gene: NA
CDR3 DNA: TGTGCCAGCAACTATTTGGAGGGTTGGGATTCACCCCTCCACTTT
CDR3 protein: CASNYLEGWDSPLHF

V gene: TRBV6-2/TRBV6-3
J gene: TRBJ2-5
clone size: many
D gene: NA
CDR3 DNA: TGTGCCAGCAGCACCGGGACGCAAGAGACCCAGTACTTC
CDR3 protein: CASSTGTQETQYF

V gene: TRBV28
J gene: TRBJ2-7
clone size: few
D gene: NA
CDR3 DNA: TGTGCCAGCAGTTTTCGGGGTCCCTGGACCTACGAGCAGTACTTC
CDR3 protein: CASSFRGPWTYEQYF

V gene: TRBV7-9
J gene: TRBJ2-7
clone size: many
D gene: TRBD1
CDR3 DNA: TGTGCCAGCAGCTTAGTGGGGACAGGGGATATTGAGCAGTACTTC
CDR3 protein: CASSLVGTGDIEQYF

V gene: TRBV7-8
J gene: TRBJ1-6
clone size: few
D gene: TRBD1
CDR3 DNA: TGTGCCAGCAGCTTAGTCTTGGGACAGACTAATTCACCCCTCCACTTT
CDR3 protein: CASSLVLGQTNSPLHF

V gene: TRBV20-1
J gene: TRBJ1-3
clone size: many
D gene: NA
CDR3 DNA: TGCAGTGCTAGACACCCGACAGCGCGAAACACCATATATTTT
CDR3 protein: CSARHPTARNTIYF

V gene: TRBV28
J gene: TRBJ2-5
clone size: NA
D gene: TRBD2
CDR3 DNA: TGTGCCAGCAGTCCCCTTCTAGCGGGAGAAGAGACCCAGTACTTC
CDR3 protein: CASSPLLAGEETQYF

V gene: TRBV4-3
J gene: TRBJ2-2
clone size: many
D gene: TRBD1
CDR3 DNA: TGCGCCAGCAGCCAGTTTGACAGGGGGCCCGGGGAGCTGTTTTTT
CDR3 protein: CASSQFDRGPGELFF

V gene: TRBV2
J gene: TRBJ2-2
clone size: NA
D gene: NA
CDR3 DNA: TGTGCCAGCACCGACTGGGGGGCCGCGAACACCGGGGAGCTGTTTTTT
CDR3 protein: CASTDWGAANTGELFF

V gene: TRBV27
J gene: TRBJ2-3
clone size: NA
D gene: TRBD2
CDR3 DNA: TGTGCCAGCAGTTCCCTTATGAGGACTAGCGGGGGATTCGGTACAGATACGCAGTATTTT
CDR3 protein: CASSSLMRTSGGFGTDTQYF

V gene: TRBV6-4
J gene: TRBJ2-6
clone size: NA
D gene: NA
CDR3 DNA: TGTGCCAGCAGTGAAACGAGCAGGGTGTATCCTGGGGCCAACGTCCTGACTTTC
CDR3 protein: CASSETSRVYPGANVLTF

V gene: TRBV9
J gene: TRBJ2-5
clone size: NA
D gene: NA
CDR3 DNA: TGTGCCAGCAGCGTAGAGGGGTTTGAGACCCAGTACTTC
CDR3 protein: CASSVEGFETQYF

V gene: TRBV9
J gene: TRBJ2-4
clone size: NA
D gene: TRBD2
CDR3 DNA: TGTGCCAGCAGCGTAGAAACTAGCGGGGCAAACATTCAGTACTTC
CDR3 protein: CASSVETSGANIQYF

V gene: TRBV15
J gene: TRBJ2-3
clone size: many
D gene: TRBD2
CDR3 DNA: TGTGCCACCAGCAGAGCAAGATATAGCGGGAGAGGTGATACGCAGTATTTT
CDR3 protein: CATSRARYSGRGDTQYF

V gene: TRBV7-9
J gene: TRBJ2-5
clone size: NA
D gene: NA
CDR3 DNA: TGTGCCAGCAGCTTCCTAACAGGAGGACACCAAGAGACCCAGTACTTC
CDR3 protein: CASSFLTGGHQETQYF

V gene: TRBV19
J gene: TRBJ2-2
clone size: NA
D gene: NA
CDR3 DNA: TGTGCCATAGCCGGGGTAACCGGGGAGCTGTTTTTT
CDR3 protein: CAIAGVTGELFF

V gene: TRBV5-5
J gene: TRBJ2-2
clone size: NA
D gene: NA
CDR3 DNA: TGTGCCAGCAGCAGTACCGGGACAATTTACGGGGAGCTGTTTTTT
CDR3 protein: CASSSTGTIYGELFF

V gene: TRBV28
J gene: TRBJ1-1
clone size: many
D gene: NA
CDR3 DNA: TGTGCCAGCAGTTTCCGTGGCGGGAGCACTGAAGCTTTCTTT
CDR3 protein: CASSFRGGSTEAFF

V gene: TRBV7-9
J gene: TRBJ1-1
clone size: NA
D gene: TRBD1
CDR3 DNA: TGTGCCAGCAGCTTGGACAGGGGCCTGGGAAAGAACACTGAAGCTTTCTTT
CDR3 protein: CASSLDRGLGKNTEAFF

V gene: TRBV7-2
J gene: TRBJ2-6
clone size: NA
D gene: NA
CDR3 DNA: TGTGCCAGCAGCTTGGAAGGGGGGCGCCTTGGGGCCAACGTCCTGACTTTC
CDR3 protein: CASSLEGGRLGANVLTF

V gene: TRBV21-1
J gene: TRBJ1-1
clone size: many
D gene: NA
CDR3 DNA: TGTGCCAGCAGCGAGGGAATAAAGGACAGGGTCTCTGTCCCTCCGTTT
CDR3 protein: CASSEGIKDRVSVPPF

V gene: TRBV27
J gene: TRBJ2-5
clone size: NA
D gene: TRBD2
CDR3 DNA: TGTGCCAGCAGTTTATCCCCCGGACTAGCGGGTCAAGAGACCCAGTACTTC
CDR3 protein: CASSLSPGLAGQETQYF